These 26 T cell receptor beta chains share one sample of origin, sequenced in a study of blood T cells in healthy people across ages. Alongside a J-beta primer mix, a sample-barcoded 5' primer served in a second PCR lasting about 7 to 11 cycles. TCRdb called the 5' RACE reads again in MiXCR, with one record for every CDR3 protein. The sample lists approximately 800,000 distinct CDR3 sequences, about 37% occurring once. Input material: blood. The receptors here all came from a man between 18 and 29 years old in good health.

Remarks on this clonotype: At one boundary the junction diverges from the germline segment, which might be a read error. The CDR3 loop reads CGSSQVGQGLDEQYF. CDR3 nucleotides: TGTGGCAGCAGCCAAGTAGGACAGGGTTTAGACGAGCAGTACTTC. The chain is built from TRBV4-2 and TRBJ2-4, with 8 bases identical to TRBD1. The end of the DNA aligns better with TRBJ2-7, so the J call may be wrong. The CDR3 is 15 amino acids. Germline assignment: CDR1 LGHNA and CDR2 YNFKEQ.

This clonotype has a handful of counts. The CDR3 is CASGQGVYQPQHF. CDR3 DNA: TGTGCCAGCGGACAGGGGGTTTATCAGCCCCAGCATTTT. This chain links TRBV7-2 with TRBJ1-5; TRBD1 agrees at 10 bases. From germline, CDR1 is SGHTA and CDR2 FQGNSA. This CDR3 region has 13 residues. The junction had 3 bases not matched to a gene; V was cut back by 8 bases and J by 5 bases.

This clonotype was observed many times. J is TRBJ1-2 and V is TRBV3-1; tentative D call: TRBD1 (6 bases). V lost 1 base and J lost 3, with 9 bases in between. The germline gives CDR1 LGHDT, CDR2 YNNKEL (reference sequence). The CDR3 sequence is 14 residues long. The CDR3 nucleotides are TGTGCCAGCAGCCAAGGGGACACCTACTATGGCTACACCTTC. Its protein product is CASSQGDTYYGYTF.

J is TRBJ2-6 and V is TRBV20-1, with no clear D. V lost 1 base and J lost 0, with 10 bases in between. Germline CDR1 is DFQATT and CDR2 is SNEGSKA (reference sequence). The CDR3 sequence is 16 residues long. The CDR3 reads CSARVNGPSGANVLTF. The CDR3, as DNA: TGCAGTGCTAGAGTAAATGGCCCCTCTGGGGCCAACGTCCTGACTTTC.

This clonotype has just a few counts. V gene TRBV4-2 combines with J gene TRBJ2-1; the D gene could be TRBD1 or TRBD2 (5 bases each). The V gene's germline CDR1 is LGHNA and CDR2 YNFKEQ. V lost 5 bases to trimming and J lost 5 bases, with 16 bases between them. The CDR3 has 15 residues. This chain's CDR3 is CASSDKPGADNEQFF. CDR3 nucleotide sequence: TGTGCCAGCAGCGACAAGCCCGGGGCCGACAATGAGCAGTTCTTC.

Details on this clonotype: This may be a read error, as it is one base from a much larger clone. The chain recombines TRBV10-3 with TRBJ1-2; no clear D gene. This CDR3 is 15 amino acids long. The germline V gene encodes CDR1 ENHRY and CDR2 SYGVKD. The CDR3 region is CAVSDPVRKDYGYTF. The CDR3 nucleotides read TGTGCCGTCAGTGACCCAGTCAGGAAGGACTATGGCTACACCTTC.

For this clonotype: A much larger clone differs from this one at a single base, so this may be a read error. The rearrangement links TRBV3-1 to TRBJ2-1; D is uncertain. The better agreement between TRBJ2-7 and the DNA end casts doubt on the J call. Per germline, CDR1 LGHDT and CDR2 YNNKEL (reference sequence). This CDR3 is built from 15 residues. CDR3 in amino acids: CAGSQGQSSYNEQYF. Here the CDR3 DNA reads TGTGCCGGCAGCCAAGGGCAAAGCTCCTACAATGAGCAGTACTTC.

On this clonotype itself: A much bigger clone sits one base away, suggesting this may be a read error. Here the CDR3 DNA reads TGCGCCAGCAGCTTGTACGGACTAGGGGCCTACAATGAGCAGTACTTC. Translated: CASSLYGLGAYNEQYF. This chain connects TRBV5-1 to TRBJ2-1; 7 bases line up with TRBD2. The end of the DNA aligns better with TRBJ2-7, so the J call may be wrong. Germline V gene data show CDR1 as SGHRS and CDR2 as YFSETQ. The CDR3 totals 16 residues.

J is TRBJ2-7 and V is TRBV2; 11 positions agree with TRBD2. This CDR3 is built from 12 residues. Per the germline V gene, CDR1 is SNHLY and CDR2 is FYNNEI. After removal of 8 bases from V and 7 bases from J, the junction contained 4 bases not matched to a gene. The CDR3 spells CASLAGGNEQYF. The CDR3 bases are TGTGCCAGCCTAGCGGGGGGCAATGAGCAGTACTTC.

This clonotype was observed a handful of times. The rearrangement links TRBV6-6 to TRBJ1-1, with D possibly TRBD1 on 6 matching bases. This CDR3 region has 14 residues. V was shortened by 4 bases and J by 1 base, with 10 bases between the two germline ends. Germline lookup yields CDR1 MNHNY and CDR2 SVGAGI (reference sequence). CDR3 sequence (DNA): TGTGCCAGCAGTTCCCCGACAGGGAACACTGAAGCTTTCTTT. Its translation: CASSSPTGNTEAFF.

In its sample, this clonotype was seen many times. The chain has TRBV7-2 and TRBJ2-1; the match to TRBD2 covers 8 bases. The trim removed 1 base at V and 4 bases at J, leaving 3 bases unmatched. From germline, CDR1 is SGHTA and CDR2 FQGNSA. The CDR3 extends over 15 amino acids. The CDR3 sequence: CASSLEASGYNEQFF. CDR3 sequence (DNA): TGTGCCAGCAGCTTAGAAGCTAGCGGGTACAATGAGCAGTTCTTC.

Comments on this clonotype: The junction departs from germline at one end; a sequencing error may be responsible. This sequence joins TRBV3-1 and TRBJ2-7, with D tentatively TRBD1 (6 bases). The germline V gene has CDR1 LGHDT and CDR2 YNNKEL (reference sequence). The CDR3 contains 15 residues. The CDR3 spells CSSSLHLGHFYERYF. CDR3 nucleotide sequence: TGCTCCAGCAGCCTACACCTGGGACACTTCTACGAGCGGTACTTC.

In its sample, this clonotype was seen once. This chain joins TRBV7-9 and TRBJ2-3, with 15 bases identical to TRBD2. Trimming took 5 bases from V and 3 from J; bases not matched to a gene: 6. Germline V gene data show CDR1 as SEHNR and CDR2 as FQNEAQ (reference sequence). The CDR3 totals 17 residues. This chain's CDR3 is CASSMRTSGRGTDTQYF. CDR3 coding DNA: TGTGCCAGCAGCATGCGGACTAGCGGGAGGGGGACAGATACGCAGTATTTT.

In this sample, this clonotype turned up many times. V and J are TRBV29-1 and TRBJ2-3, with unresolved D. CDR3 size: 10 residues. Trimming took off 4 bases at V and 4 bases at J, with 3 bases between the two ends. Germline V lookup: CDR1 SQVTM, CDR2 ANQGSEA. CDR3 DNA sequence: TGCAGCGTTGTCCCAGATACGCAGTATTTT. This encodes CSVVPDTQYF.

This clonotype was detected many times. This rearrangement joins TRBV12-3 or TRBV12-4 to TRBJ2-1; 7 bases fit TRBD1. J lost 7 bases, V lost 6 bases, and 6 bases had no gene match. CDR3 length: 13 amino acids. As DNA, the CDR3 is TGTGCCAGCAGGGATAACAGGGGTAATGAGCAGTTCTTC. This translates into CASRDNRGNEQFF.

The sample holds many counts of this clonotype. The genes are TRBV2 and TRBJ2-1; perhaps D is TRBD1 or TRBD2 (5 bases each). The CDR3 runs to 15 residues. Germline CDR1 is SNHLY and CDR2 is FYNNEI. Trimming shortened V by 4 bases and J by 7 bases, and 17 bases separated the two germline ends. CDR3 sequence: CASSGGPLMENEQFF. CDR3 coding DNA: TGTGCCAGCAGTGGGGGACCCCTCATGGAGAATGAGCAGTTCTTC. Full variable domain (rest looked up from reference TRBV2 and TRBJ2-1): EPEVTQTPSHQVTQMGQEVILRCVPISNHLYFYWYRQILGQKVEFLVSFYNNEISEKSEIFDDQFSVERPDGSNFTLKIRSTKLEDSAMYFCASSGGPLMENEQFFGPGTRLTVL.

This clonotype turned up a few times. The DNA for the CDR3 is TGTGCCACCTGTTCTAGCGGGGGGGCCCTCACAGATACGCAGTATTTT. Amino acids: CATCSSGGALTDTQYF. V is TRBV3-1 and J is TRBJ2-3, with 12 positions matching TRBD2. The CDR3 runs 16 residues. CDR1 is LGHDT, CDR2 YNNKEL, per germline (reference sequence). V lost 10 bases and J lost 2; bases outside the gene matches: 10.

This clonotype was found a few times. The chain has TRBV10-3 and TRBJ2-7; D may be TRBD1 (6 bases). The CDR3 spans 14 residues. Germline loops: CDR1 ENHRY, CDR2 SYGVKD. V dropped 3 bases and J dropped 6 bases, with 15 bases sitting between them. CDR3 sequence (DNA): TGTGCCATCAGTGATGTGGGACAAGCCGGCGAGCAGTACTTC. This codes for CAISDVGQAGEQYF.

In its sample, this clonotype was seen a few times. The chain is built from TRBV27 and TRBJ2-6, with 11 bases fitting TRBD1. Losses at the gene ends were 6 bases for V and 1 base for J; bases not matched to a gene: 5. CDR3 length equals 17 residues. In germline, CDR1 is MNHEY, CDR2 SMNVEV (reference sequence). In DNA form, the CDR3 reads TGTGCCAGCAGACAAGGACAGGGGGCGTCTGGGGCCAACGTCCTGACTTTC. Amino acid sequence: CASRQGQGASGANVLTF.

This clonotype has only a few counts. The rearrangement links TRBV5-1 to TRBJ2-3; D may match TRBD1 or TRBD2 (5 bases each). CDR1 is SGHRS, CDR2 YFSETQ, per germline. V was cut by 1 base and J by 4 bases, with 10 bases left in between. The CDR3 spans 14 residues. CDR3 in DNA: TGCGCCAGCAGCTTGCGGGGCCGGTCAGATACGCAGTATTTT. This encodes CASSLRGRSDTQYF.

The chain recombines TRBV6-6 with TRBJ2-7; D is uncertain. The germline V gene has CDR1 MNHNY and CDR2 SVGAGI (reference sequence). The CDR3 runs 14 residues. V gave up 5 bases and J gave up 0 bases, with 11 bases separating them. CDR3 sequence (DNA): TGTGCCAGCAGTGACCGTACTAACTCCTACGAGCAGTACTTC. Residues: CASSDRTNSYEQYF.

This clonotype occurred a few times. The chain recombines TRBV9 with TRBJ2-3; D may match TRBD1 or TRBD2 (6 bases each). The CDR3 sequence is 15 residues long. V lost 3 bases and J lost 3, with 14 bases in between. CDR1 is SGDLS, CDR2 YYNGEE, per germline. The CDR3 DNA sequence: TGTGCCAGCAGCGCCTCCGGGGGCCAAACAGATACGCAGTATTTT. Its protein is CASSASGGQTDTQYF.

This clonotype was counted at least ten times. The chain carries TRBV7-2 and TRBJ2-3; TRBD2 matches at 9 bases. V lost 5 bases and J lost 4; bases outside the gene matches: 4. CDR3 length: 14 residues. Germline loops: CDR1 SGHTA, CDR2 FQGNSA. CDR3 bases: TGTGCCAGCAGCCGTAGCGGGGGCGCAGATACGCAGTATTTT. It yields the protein CASSRSGGADTQYF.

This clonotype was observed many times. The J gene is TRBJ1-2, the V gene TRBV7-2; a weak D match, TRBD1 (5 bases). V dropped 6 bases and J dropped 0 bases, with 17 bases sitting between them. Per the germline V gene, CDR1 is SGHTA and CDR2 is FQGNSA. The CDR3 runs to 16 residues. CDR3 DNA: TGTGCCAGCAGACCTCCTAGGAGGGGCCCTAACTATGGCTACACCTTC. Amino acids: CASRPPRRGPNYGYTF.

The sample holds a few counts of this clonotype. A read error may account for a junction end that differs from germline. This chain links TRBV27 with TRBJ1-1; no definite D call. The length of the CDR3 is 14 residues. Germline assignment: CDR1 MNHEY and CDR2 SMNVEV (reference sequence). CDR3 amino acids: CSSSLTGLNTEAFF. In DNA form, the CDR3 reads TGTTCCAGCAGTTTAACCGGGCTCAACACTGAAGCTTTCTTT.

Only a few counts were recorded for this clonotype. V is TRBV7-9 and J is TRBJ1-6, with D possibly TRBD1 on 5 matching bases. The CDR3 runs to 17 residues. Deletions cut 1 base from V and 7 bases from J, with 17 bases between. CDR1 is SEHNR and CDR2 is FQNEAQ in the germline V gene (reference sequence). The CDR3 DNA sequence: TGTGCCAGCAGCTTAGTAGGGAGGGTCGCAGGGAATTCACCCCTCCACTTT. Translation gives CASSLVGRVAGNSPLHF.